A selection of T cell receptor beta chains follows, all from one sample in a study of blood T cell repertoires in COVID-19. Clones were sequenced by immunoSEQ multiplex PCR, and TCRdb holds only the in-frame ones, with some missing. Of 200,000 to 250,000 clones detected, over 65% appear once; the ten largest clones hold about 3.7%. What was sequenced was PBMCs or T cells enriched from blood (not recorded which). All receptors derive from a woman aged 55-70 years who had recovered from COVID-19. The CDR3 runs from the conserved cysteine through the conserved F or W.

TRBV4-3,16,CASSQDSRTVSTEAFF
TRBV2,18,CASSKQRLAGGKFNEQFF
TRBV5-3,18,CARSNGSGGAPYTDTQYF
TRBV5-1,18,CASSLERASERPNSPLHF
TRBV5-1,16,CASRLMGTGGYEKLFF
TRBV5-6,14,CASSLDRGTGELFF
TRBV7-2,15,CASSLGQGWNQPQHF
TRBV19,15,CASSMTQTGSETQYF
TRBV14,17,CASSQAGTGGDTGELFF
TRBV3-1/TRBV3-2,16,CASSQEAGRSYNEQFF